A selection of T cell receptor beta chains follows, all from one sample in a study of CD8 T cells in ankylosing spondylitis. TCRdb fed the 5' RACE reads into MiXCR, producing one record per CDR3 protein. Seen here are some 140,000 distinct CDR3 sequences, approximately 8.4% observed once, and the top ten hold approximately 7%. The specimen sequenced was synovial fluid, either unsorted or a sorted T cell fraction (not recorded which). The receptors derive from a male donor with ankylosing spondylitis. Each CDR3 is given with its conserved first and last residue. The D gene is left open where the match is weak. Not all rows give a size; the values are once, few, many and, for expanded clones, a class.

DNA: TGTGCCAGCAGTTTATTAAGACAGCCCCAGCATTTT
CDR3: CASSLLRQPQHF
size: many
J: TRBJ1-5
D: .
V: TRBV28

DNA: TGTGCCAGCAGTTACGATGGACTAGCGGGCACGGAGCAGTACTTC
CDR3: CASSYDGLAGTEQYF
size: .
J: TRBJ2-7
D: TRBD2
V: TRBV6-2/TRBV6-3

DNA: TGTGCCACCAGTGACCCGGCCAGCTCGGGGGGTTATGGTGAGCAGTTCTTC
CDR3: CATSDPASSGGYGEQFF
size: many
J: TRBJ2-1
D: TRBD2
V: TRBV24-1

DNA: TGTGCCAGCAGACCTGTTGTACACACCGGGGAGCTGTTTTTT
CDR3: CASRPVVHTGELFF
size: many
J: TRBJ2-2
D: .
V: TRBV12-3/TRBV12-4

DNA: TGCGCCAGCAGCTCCCAGATCGCCGGGGACACTGAAGCTTTCTTT
CDR3: CASSSQIAGDTEAFF
size: few
J: TRBJ1-1
D: .
V: TRBV5-1

DNA: TGCAGTTGCAGTCCCCTAGGGACTAGCGGGATTGATGAGCAGTTCTTC
CDR3: CSCSPLGTSGIDEQFF
size: .
J: TRBJ2-1
D: TRBD2
V: TRBV20-1

DNA: TGTGCCAGCAGCTTCTTGGGGGAAAACATTCAGTACTTC
CDR3: CASSFLGENIQYF
size: many
J: TRBJ2-4
D: .
V: TRBV7-2

DNA: TGTGCCAGCAGCTTAGTGGGGGCTGGAAACACCATATATTTT
CDR3: CASSLVGAGNTIYF
size: many
J: TRBJ1-3
D: .
V: TRBV7-2

DNA: TGTGCCAGCAGCTTAGAACCCACAGTATGGCAGTACTTC
CDR3: CASSLEPTVWQYF
size: medium-sized
J: TRBJ2-7
D: .
V: TRBV7-8

DNA: TGTGCCAGTAGCTACAGCAGCAATCAGCCCCAGCATTTT
CDR3: CASSYSSNQPQHF
size: few
J: TRBJ1-5
D: .
V: TRBV19

DNA: TGTGCCAGCAGTTTATCGGTCTATAGCAATCAGCCCCAGCATTTT
CDR3: CASSLSVYSNQPQHF
size: many
J: TRBJ1-5
D: .
V: TRBV27

DNA: TGCGCCAGCAGCTTCGGGGACACCACCGGGGAGCTGTTTTTT
CDR3: CASSFGDTTGELFF
size: .
J: TRBJ2-2
D: .
V: TRBV5-1

DNA: TGTGCCAGCACTCCGGGGCTTGGCTATGGCTACACCTTC
CDR3: CASTPGLGYGYTF
size: many
J: TRBJ1-2
D: .
V: TRBV25-1

DNA: TGTGCCAGCAGCCGGGGACAGCGGACAGATACGCAGTATTTT
CDR3: CASSRGQRTDTQYF
size: few
J: TRBJ2-3
D: TRBD1
V: TRBV5-6

DNA: TGTGCCAGTTTTCACAGGGATCGATCACCAGATACGCAGTATTTT
CDR3: CASFHRDRSPDTQYF
size: many
J: TRBJ2-3
D: .
V: TRBV12-3/TRBV12-4

DNA: TGTGCCAGCAGTTTAGGGACAGCTATCACCTACGAGCAGTACTTC
CDR3: CASSLGTAITYEQYF
size: few
J: TRBJ2-7
D: TRBD1
V: TRBV28

DNA: TGTGCCAGCAGTCAACGACGGACTAGCCTCAATGAGCAGTTCTTC
CDR3: CASSQRRTSLNEQFF
size: .
J: TRBJ2-1
D: TRBD2
V: TRBV28

DNA: TGTGCCAGCAGCGTAGTAGGGGAGGGAGGGACTGAAGCTTTCTTT
CDR3: CASSVVGEGGTEAFF
size: few
J: TRBJ1-1
D: .
V: TRBV9

DNA: TGTGCCAGCAGCCAAGATGGGGGGAACTATGGCTACACCTTC
CDR3: CASSQDGGNYGYTF
size: many
J: TRBJ1-2
D: .
V: TRBV3-1

DNA: TGTGCCAGCAGCCGTCACGGTAGTAAGGACTTC
CDR3: CASSRHGSKDF
size: many
J: TRBJ2-5
D: .
V: TRBV7-9

DNA: TGTGCCAGCAGTTTGGGACAGTACACAGATACGCAGTATTTT
CDR3: CASSLGQYTDTQYF
size: many
J: TRBJ2-3
D: TRBD1
V: TRBV28

DNA: TGTGCCAGCTGGCGGCAGATCACACAGGACATAGTACTCACAGATACGCAGTATTTT
CDR3: CASWRQITQDIVLTDTQYF
size: once
J: TRBJ2-3
D: .
V: TRBV3-1

DNA: TGTGCCAGCAGCCGGGGACTAGATGAGGAGACCCAGTACTTC
CDR3: CASSRGLDEETQYF
size: many
J: TRBJ2-5
D: TRBD2
V: TRBV4-2

DNA: TGTGCCAGCAGCTTAGGAGGGTGGCACAGCACAGATACGCAGTATTTT
CDR3: CASSLGGWHSTDTQYF
size: few
J: TRBJ2-3
D: .
V: TRBV7-9

DNA: TGTGCCAGCAGCTCGACAGGGATTAGGCAGCCCCAGCATTTT
CDR3: CASSSTGIRQPQHF
size: few
J: TRBJ1-5
D: TRBD1
V: TRBV5-6

DNA: TGTGCCAGCAGCTTAAGCGGTACCACTGAAGCTTTCTTT
CDR3: CASSLSGTTEAFF
size: few
J: TRBJ1-1
D: .
V: TRBV7-6

DNA: TGTGCCAGCAGCCCCCCAATTCTGGGCTCTGGGGCCAACGTCCTGACTTTC
CDR3: CASSPPILGSGANVLTF
size: many
J: TRBJ2-6
D: .
V: TRBV11-2

DNA: TGTGCCAGCAGCCCGGGGAACTCTGAAAAACTGTTTTTT
CDR3: CASSPGNSEKLFF
size: .
J: TRBJ1-4
D: .
V: TRBV14

DNA: TGCAGTGCTACACTCGGAGGGGACATTCAGTACTTC
CDR3: CSATLGGDIQYF
size: .
J: TRBJ2-4
D: .
V: TRBV20-1

DNA: TGTGCCAGCAGCTTACCACCCAGACAGGGAAGTGTACAGTACTTC
CDR3: CASSLPPRQGSVQYF
size: few
J: TRBJ2-7
D: TRBD1
V: TRBV7-9

DNA: TGCGCCAGCAGCCAAGAAGGACAGGTGAACACTGAAGCTTTCTTT
CDR3: CASSQEGQVNTEAFF
size: .
J: TRBJ1-1
D: TRBD1
V: TRBV4-3

DNA: TGCGCCAGCAGCTTCGACGGAGCTAACTATGGCTACACCTTC
CDR3: CASSFDGANYGYTF
size: .
J: TRBJ1-2
D: .
V: TRBV5-1

DNA: TGTGCCAGCAGGAGACAGGGGGTGGCCAACACCGGGGAGCTGTTTTTT
CDR3: CASRRQGVANTGELFF
size: .
J: TRBJ2-2
D: TRBD1
V: TRBV27

DNA: TGTGCCAGCAGCTTGACAGGCCTTTATTTGTACTTC
CDR3: CASSLTGLYLYF
size: many
J: TRBJ2-7
D: .
V: TRBV7-2

DNA: TGTGCCAGCAGTTACGACAGGGTGGGAAAACTGTTTTTT
CDR3: CASSYDRVGKLFF
size: .
J: TRBJ1-4
D: TRBD1
V: TRBV6-2/TRBV6-3

DNA: TGCGCCAGCGAACCGGGACAGGGCGTCCACCAGCAGTTCTTC
CDR3: CASEPGQGVHQQFF
size: many
J: TRBJ2-1
D: TRBD1
V: TRBV5-1

DNA: TGTGCCAGCAGCAGTGGGACTAGCGGGGGTGATACGCAGTATTTT
CDR3: CASSSGTSGGDTQYF
size: many
J: TRBJ2-3
D: TRBD2
V: TRBV7-3

DNA: TGTGCCAGCTCACCAAAGGTCGGACTAGCGACCGAGCAGTACTTC
CDR3: CASSPKVGLATEQYF
size: many
J: TRBJ2-7
D: TRBD2
V: TRBV18

DNA: TGTGCCACCGGGGACAGGGGGAGTTGGGAACTGTTTTTT
CDR3: CATGDRGSWELFF
size: .
J: TRBJ1-4
D: TRBD1
V: TRBV10-3

DNA: TGTGCCAGCAGTTTAGATCCGGACTCTAATGAAAAACTGTTTTTT
CDR3: CASSLDPDSNEKLFF
size: many
J: TRBJ1-4
D: .
V: TRBV28

DNA: TGTGCCAGCAGTTACTTAGCCGGGCACCAAGAGACCCAGTACTTC
CDR3: CASSYLAGHQETQYF
size: few
J: TRBJ2-5
D: .
V: TRBV6-5

DNA: TGTGCCAGCAGCTTAGGAGGAGCGCAGGGGACTTGGTATTCACCCCTCCACTTT
CDR3: CASSLGGAQGTWYSPLHF
size: .
J: TRBJ1-6
D: .
V: TRBV7-8

DNA: TGTGCCAGCAGTGCCCATCTAGCGGGAGTCCCCTACGAGCAGTACTTC
CDR3: CASSAHLAGVPYEQYF
size: few
J: TRBJ2-7
D: TRBD2
V: TRBV6-1

DNA: TGTGCCAGCAGTTACGGACAGGGCGGAGAGACCCAGTACTTC
CDR3: CASSYGQGGETQYF
size: few
J: TRBJ2-5
D: TRBD1
V: TRBV9